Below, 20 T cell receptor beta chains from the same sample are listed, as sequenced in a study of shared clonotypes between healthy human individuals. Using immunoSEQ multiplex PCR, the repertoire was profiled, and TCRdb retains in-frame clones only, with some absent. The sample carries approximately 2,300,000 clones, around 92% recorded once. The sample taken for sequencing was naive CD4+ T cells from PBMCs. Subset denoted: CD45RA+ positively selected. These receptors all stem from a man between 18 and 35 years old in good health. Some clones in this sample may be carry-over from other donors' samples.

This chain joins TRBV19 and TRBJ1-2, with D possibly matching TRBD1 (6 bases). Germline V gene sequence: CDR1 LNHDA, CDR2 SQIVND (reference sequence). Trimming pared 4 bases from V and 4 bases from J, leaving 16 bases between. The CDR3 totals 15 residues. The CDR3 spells CASSRTGRVIYGYTF. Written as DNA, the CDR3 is TGTGCCAGTAGTAGAACAGGGCGTGTTATCTATGGCTACACCTTC.

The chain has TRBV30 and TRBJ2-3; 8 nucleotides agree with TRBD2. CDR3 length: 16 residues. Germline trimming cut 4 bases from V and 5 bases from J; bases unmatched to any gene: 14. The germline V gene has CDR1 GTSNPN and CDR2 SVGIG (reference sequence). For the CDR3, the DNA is TGTGCCTGGAACAGACTCGGGCAGGCGGGAGGAGATACGCAGTATTTT. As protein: CAWNRLGQAGGDTQYF. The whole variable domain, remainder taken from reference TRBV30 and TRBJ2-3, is SQTIHQWPATLVQPVGSPLSLECTVEGTSNPNLYWYRQAAGRGLQLLFYSVGIGQISSEVPQNLSASRPQDRQFILSSKKLLLSDSGFYLCAWNRLGQAGGDTQYFGPGTRLTVL.

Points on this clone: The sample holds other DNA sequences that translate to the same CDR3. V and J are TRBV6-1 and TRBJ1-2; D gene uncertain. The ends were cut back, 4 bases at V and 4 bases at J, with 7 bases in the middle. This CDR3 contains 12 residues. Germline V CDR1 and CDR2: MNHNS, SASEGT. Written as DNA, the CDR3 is TGTGCCAGCAGTGTAGGAGGCTATGGCTACACCTTC. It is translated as CASSVGGYGYTF.

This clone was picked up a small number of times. CDR3 sequence: CASKSEGGVQYF. The CDR3 bases are TGTGCCAGTAAATCGGAGGGAGGAGTGCAGTACTTC. This sequence joins TRBV19 and TRBJ2-7; possibly TRBD2 for D (6 bases). The length of the CDR3 is 12 residues. Deletions cut 7 bases from V and 9 bases from J, with 16 bases between. Germline CDR1 and CDR2: LNHDA and SQIVND (reference sequence). The full variable domain, its missing parts supplied by reference TRBV19 and TRBJ2-7, is DGGITQSPKYLFRKEGQNVTLSCEQNLNHDAMYWYRQDPGQGLRLIYYSQIVNDFQKGDIAEGYSVSREKKESFPLTVTSAQKNPTAFYLCASKSEGGVQYFGPGTRLTVT.

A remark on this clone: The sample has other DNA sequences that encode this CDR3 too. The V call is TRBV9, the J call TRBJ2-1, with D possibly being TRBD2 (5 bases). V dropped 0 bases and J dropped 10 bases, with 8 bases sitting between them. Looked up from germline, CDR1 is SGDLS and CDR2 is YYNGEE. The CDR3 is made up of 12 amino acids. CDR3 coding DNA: TGTGCCAGCAGCGTAGCGGGGAACGAGCAGTTCTTC. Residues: CASSVAGNEQFF. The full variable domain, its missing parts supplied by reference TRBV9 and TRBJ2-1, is DSGVTQTPKHLITATGQRVTLRCSPRSGDLSVYWYQQSLDQGLQFLIQYYNGEERAKGNILERFSAQQFPDLHSELNLSSLELGDSALYFCASSVAGNEQFFGPGTRLTVL.

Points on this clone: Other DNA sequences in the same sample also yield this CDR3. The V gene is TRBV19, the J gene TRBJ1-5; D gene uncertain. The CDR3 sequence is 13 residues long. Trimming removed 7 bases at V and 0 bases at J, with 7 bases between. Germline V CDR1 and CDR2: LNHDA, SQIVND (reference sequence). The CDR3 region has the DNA TGTGCCAGTACCCGGGATAGCAATCAGCCCCAGCATTTT. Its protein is CASTRDSNQPQHF.

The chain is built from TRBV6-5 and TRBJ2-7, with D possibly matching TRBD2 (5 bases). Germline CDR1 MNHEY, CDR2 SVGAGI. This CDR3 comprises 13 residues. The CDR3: CASGLPNSYEQYF. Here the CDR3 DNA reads TGTGCGTCAGGACTCCCAAACTCCTACGAGCAGTACTTC.

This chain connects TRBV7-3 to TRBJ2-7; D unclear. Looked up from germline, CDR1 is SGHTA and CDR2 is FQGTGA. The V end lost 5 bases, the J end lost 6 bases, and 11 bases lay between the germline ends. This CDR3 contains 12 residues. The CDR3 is CASSPDRLEQYF. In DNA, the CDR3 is TGTGCCAGCAGCCCGGACCGGCTCGAGCAGTACTTC.

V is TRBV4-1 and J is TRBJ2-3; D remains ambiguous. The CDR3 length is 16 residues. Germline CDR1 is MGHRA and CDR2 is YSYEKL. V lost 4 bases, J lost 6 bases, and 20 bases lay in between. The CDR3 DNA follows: TGCGCCAGCAGCCCTCTGGGCGGCGAGCTGGCGGATACGCAGTATTTT. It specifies CASSPLGGELADTQYF.

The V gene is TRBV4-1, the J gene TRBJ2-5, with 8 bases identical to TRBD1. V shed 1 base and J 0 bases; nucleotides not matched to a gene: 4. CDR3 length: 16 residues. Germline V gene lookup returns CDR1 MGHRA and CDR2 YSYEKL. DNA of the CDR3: TGCGCCAGCAGCCAAGCTAGACAGGGGTACCAAGAGACCCAGTACTTC. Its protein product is CASSQARQGYQETQYF.

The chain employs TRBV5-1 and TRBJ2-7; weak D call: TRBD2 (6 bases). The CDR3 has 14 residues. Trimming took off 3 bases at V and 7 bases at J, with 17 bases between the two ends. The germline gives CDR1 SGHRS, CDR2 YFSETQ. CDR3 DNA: TGCGCCAGCAGCTCTGGTAGCGGCACGGGGGAGCAGTACTTC. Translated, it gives CASSSGSGTGEQYF.

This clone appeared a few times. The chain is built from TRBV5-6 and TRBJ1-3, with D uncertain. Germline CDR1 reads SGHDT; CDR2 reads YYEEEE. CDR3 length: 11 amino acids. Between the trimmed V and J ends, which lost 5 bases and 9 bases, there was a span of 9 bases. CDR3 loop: CASSSSGTIYF. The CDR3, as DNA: TGTGCCAGCAGTTCGAGCGGCACCATATATTTT.

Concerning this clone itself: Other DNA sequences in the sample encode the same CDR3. CDR3 sequence: CASSPNRNTEAFF. The CDR3 DNA reads as TGTGCCAGCTCACCGAACAGGAACACTGAAGCTTTCTTT. The V call is TRBV18, the J call TRBJ1-1; D gene unclear. Germline V CDR1 and CDR2: KGHSH, LQKENI. V was trimmed by 3 bases and J by 1 base, leaving 6 bases between them. CDR3 length equals 13 residues.

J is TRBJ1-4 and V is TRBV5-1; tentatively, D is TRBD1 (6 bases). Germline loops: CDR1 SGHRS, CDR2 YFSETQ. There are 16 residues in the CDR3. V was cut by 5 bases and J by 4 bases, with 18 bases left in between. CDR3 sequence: CASSPTGRGGNEKLFF. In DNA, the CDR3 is TGCGCCAGCAGTCCAACAGGGCGAGGAGGTAATGAAAAACTGTTTTTT.

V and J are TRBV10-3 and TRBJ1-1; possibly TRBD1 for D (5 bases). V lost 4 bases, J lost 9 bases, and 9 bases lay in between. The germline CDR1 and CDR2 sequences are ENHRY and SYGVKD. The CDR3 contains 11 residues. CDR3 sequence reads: CAISVGDKAFF. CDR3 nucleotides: TGTGCCATCAGTGTAGGGGATAAAGCTTTCTTT.

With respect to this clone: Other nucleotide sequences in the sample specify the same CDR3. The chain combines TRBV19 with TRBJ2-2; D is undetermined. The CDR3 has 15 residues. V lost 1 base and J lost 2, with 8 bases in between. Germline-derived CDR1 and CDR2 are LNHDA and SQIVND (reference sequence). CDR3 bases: TGTGCCAGTAGTATAGGGGGAACAAACACCGGGGAGCTGTTTTTT. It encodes CASSIGGTNTGELFF.

The CDR3 loop reads CASSYGQGIGYTF. The CDR3 DNA sequence: TGTGCCAGCAGTTACGGCCAGGGGATAGGCTACACCTTC. This sequence joins TRBV6-5 and TRBJ1-2, with D perhaps matching TRBD1 (6 bases). The CDR3 is 13 residues long. Germline V lookup: CDR1 MNHEY, CDR2 SVGAGI. Trimming took off 2 bases at V and 8 bases at J, with 12 bases between the two ends.

The CDR3 is CASSDPPGQGGGSEKLFF. The CDR3 nucleotides are TGTGCCAGCAGTGACCCACCGGGACAGGGGGGAGGCAGTGAAAAACTGTTTTTT. The chain joins TRBV25-1 to TRBJ1-4, with 11 bases fitting TRBD1. J was trimmed by 7 bases and V by 3 bases; bases with no gene match: 13. This CDR3 region has 18 residues. CDR1 MGHDK and CDR2 SYGVNS come from the germline V gene.

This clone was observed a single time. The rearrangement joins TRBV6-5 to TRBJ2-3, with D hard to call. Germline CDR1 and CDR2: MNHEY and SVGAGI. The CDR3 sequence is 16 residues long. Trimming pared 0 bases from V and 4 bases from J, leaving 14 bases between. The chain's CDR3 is CASSYSKHPFPDTQYF. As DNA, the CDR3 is TGTGCCAGCAGTTACTCCAAACACCCCTTTCCAGATACGCAGTATTTT.

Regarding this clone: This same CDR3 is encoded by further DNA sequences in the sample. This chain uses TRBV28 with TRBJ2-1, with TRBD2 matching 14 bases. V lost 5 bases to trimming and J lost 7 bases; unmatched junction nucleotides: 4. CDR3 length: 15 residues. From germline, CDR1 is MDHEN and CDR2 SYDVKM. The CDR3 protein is CASSPGLAGGNEQFF. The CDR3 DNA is TGTGCCAGCAGTCCAGGACTAGCGGGAGGTAATGAGCAGTTCTTC.